This T cell receptor beta chain was documented in a study of post-analysis software for immune sequencing data. The wider study: There were relapsing-remitting, secondary progressive and progressive-relapsing multiple sclerosis among the disease courses included. General study results and limits: Four or five TRBV segments, TRBV5-6, TRBV5-1 and TRBV20-1 among them, were found more frequent in patients than controls. Samples prepared in the same batch strongly co-clustered by F measure.

About this clonotype itself: The antigen is not known.

Unique-molecular-identifier-tagged TCR beta cDNA libraries were used. About 500,000 cDNA molecules were obtained per 1 to 10 million input T cells. MiXCR, run by TCRdb on the PCR reads, gives a single entry per CDR3 protein. Among 450,000 to 700,000 distinct CDR3 sequences listed, roughly 40% were seen once. The CDR3 contains 16 residues. Germline V gene lookup returns CDR1 MNHEY and CDR2 SMNVEV (reference sequence). Trimming at V came to 0 bases and at J to 4 bases, leaving 4 bases not matched to a gene. The sample comprised blood. This TCR was sampled from a girl aged 10 to 17 with multiple sclerosis. The chain links TRBV27 to TRBJ2-1, with 9 bases fitting TRBD2. CDR3 in amino acids: CASSLSTSGVYNEQFF. The CDR3 nucleotides read TGTGCCAGCAGTTTATCGACTAGCGGAGTGTACAATGAGCAGTTCTTC.